This TCR beta chain stems from a study of CXCR3-negative and CXCR3-positive naive CD8 T cells. The wider study: Each library gave roughly 1.5 +/- 0.3 million of roughly 130 million TRB reads. Study-wide findings and caveats: In CXCR3-positive naive cells, the TRB CDR3s were more hydrophobic than in CXCR3-negative naive cells.

The CDR3 is 13 residues long. The authors prepared UMI-labeled TRB cDNA libraries by 5' RACE. TCRdb processed the 5' RACE reads again and assigns one entry to each CDR3 protein, with no DNA. This sample contains some 130,000 distinct CDR3 sequences. As regards this clonotype: Its antigen is still unknown.

The chain has TRBV12-3 or TRBV12-4 and TRBJ2-3; no DNA is available, so the TRBD2 call from TCRdb remains unchecked. The origin of this receptor is a human donor in good health. Some clones in this sample may be carry-over from other donors' samples. Sequencing was performed on naive CXCR3+ CD8+ T cells from blood. Noted subset: CD45RO-CCR7+CD27+CD95- naive CD8+ T cells expressing CXCR3 (TNR3+). CDR3 in amino acids: CASGGLAVDTQYF.